Listed here are 22 T cell receptor beta chains from one sample, sequenced in a study of T cell repertoires in cytomegalovirus infection. TCRdb reanalysed the reads using MiXCR and keeps one entry per CDR3 protein. The profile shows roughly 90,000 distinct CDR3 sequences, more than 20% of them singletons. For these TCRs, the target antigens are not known. The sample here was CD8+ T cells from cultured PBMCs, taken from culture after CMV antigen stimulation. These receptors originate from a human donor in good health (CMV status not recorded). Some clones in this sample may be carry-over from other donors' samples.

This clonotype has ten or more counts. The J gene is TRBJ2-7, the V gene TRBV6-1; tentatively, D is TRBD2 (6 bases). The V gene's germline CDR1 is MNHNS and CDR2 SASEGT. Trimming pared 5 bases from V and 5 bases from J, leaving 22 bases between. The CDR3 runs 16 residues. CDR3 residues: CASSYSGSGGKNEQYF. The CDR3 bases are TGTGCCAGCAGTTACAGCGGGTCGGGCGGGAAAAACGAGCAGTACTTC.

The chain links TRBV10-1 to TRBJ2-7; D remains ambiguous. The V gene's germline CDR1 is WNHNN and CDR2 SYGVQD (reference sequence). CDR3 length: 12 amino acids. Trimming pared 2 bases from V and 2 bases from J, leaving 4 bases between. CDR3 DNA: TGCGCCAGCAGTGAGACGACCTACGAGCAGTACTTC. Protein product: CASSETTYEQYF.

V is TRBV20-1 and J is TRBJ1-1; unclear D gene. V was trimmed by 2 bases and J by 1 base, leaving 11 bases between them. Looked up from germline, CDR1 is DFQATT and CDR2 is SNEGSKA (reference sequence). The CDR3 has 14 amino acids. CDR3 sequence reads: CSARIDGKNTEAFF. DNA of the CDR3: TGCAGTGCTAGAATCGACGGGAAGAACACTGAAGCTTTCTTT.

This clonotype occurred many times. The chain joins TRBV9 to TRBJ1-6, with 7 bases that match TRBD1. CDR1 is SGDLS and CDR2 is YYNGEE in the germline V gene. The CDR3 extends over 17 amino acids. With V trimmed by 0 bases and J by 0 bases, 3 bases remained unmatched. CDR3 protein: CASSVEGQSSYNSPLHF. In DNA, the CDR3 is TGTGCCAGCAGCGTAGAGGGACAGAGCTCCTATAATTCACCCCTCCACTTT.

The table lists this clonotype with a count of one. J is TRBJ2-3 and V is TRBV15; 8 positions match TRBD2. In germline, CDR1 is LNHNV, CDR2 YYDKDF (reference sequence). The junction had 4 bases not matched to a gene; V was cut back by 1 base and J by 1 base. The CDR3 runs to 16 residues. CDR3 region: CATSRVPTSGTDTQYF. CDR3 sequence (DNA): TGTGCCACCAGCAGAGTTCCGACTAGCGGCACAGATACGCAGTATTTT. Variable domain in full (rest from reference TRBV15 and TRBJ2-3): DAMVIQNPRYQVTQFGKPVTLSCSQTLNHNVMYWYQQKSSQAPKLLFHYYDKDFNNEADTPDNFQSRRPNTSFCFLDIRSPGLGDTAMYLCATSRVPTSGTDTQYFGPGTRLTVL.

The count of this clonotype is one. The chain carries TRBV13 and TRBJ2-3; TRBD2 matches 7 bases. There are 15 residues in the CDR3. Trimming at V came to 2 bases and at J to 6 bases, leaving 8 bases not matched to a gene. Looked up from germline, CDR1 is PRHDT and CDR2 is FYEKMQ (reference sequence). CDR3 region: CASSLNRRERDTQYF. CDR3 sequence (DNA): TGTGCCAGCAGCTTAAACCGGCGGGAGCGGGATACGCAGTATTTT.

This clonotype appeared many times. This rearrangement joins TRBV10-2 to TRBJ1-2; possible D gene TRBD1, 5 bases. Trimming cost V 0 bases and J 8 bases, with 16 bases left between them. Germline V CDR1 and CDR2: WSHSY, SAAADI. This CDR3 spans 15 amino acids. The CDR3 DNA reads TGCGCCAGCAGTGAGTCCACGTCCGGGACGGGAGGCTACACCTTC. Amino acids: CASSESTSGTGGYTF.

This clonotype occurred a few times. This chain connects TRBV6-5 to TRBJ2-3; tentatively, D is TRBD1 or TRBD2 (5 bases each). Germline V gene sequence: CDR1 MNHEY, CDR2 SVGAGI. V was clipped by 2 bases and J by 2 bases, with 11 bases between them. The CDR3 spans 15 residues. CDR3 nucleotides: TGTGCCAGCAGTTACCGGGACGGATACACAGATACGCAGTATTTT. It specifies CASSYRDGYTDTQYF.

In its sample, this clonotype was seen a few times. The chain is built from TRBV28 and TRBJ1-5, with a weak D call TRBD1 (5 bases). With 6 bases removed from V and 7 bases from J, the gap between germline ends came to 16 bases. This CDR3 contains 14 residues. Looked up from germline, CDR1 is MDHEN and CDR2 is SYDVKM. The DNA for the CDR3 is TGTGCCAGCAGGCGTCAGGGTTCTGCCCAGCCCCAGCATTTT. Translating gives CASRRQGSAQPQHF.

This clonotype was picked up a small number of times. DNA of the CDR3: TGTGCCAGCAGTTTAGGGGGTCTTGGGACCCAGTACTTC. Translating it yields CASSLGGLGTQYF. The genes are TRBV12-3 or TRBV12-4 and TRBJ2-5; D remains ambiguous. The CDR3 is 13 residues long. V was shortened by 1 base and J by 7 bases, with 10 bases between the two germline ends.

The J gene is TRBJ2-1, the V gene TRBV25-1; a possible D gene is TRBD2 (7 bases). Germline values: CDR1 MGHDK, CDR2 SYGVNS. The CDR3 has 13 residues. V lost 3 bases and J lost 10, with 13 bases in between. DNA for the CDR3: TGTGCCAGCAGTGAGCGGGGGCTAAGGGAGCAGTTCTTC. It is translated as CASSERGLREQFF.

This clonotype was counted a few times. The chain links TRBV6-2 or TRBV6-3 to TRBJ2-7, with a tentative D call TRBD1 (5 bases). Germline V gene lookup returns CDR1 MNHEY and CDR2 SVGEGT. This CDR3 contains 15 residues. Trimming stripped 0 bases from V and 2 bases from J, with 11 bases between. The CDR3, as DNA: TGTGCCAGCAGTTACTCGAACAGGCGAACCTACGAGCAGTACTTC. Its protein product is CASSYSNRRTYEQYF.

This clonotype is medium-sized by share. The CDR3 loop is CASSYGLVTEQETQYF. In DNA form, the CDR3 reads TGTGCCAGCAGTTACGGACTAGTCACCGAACAAGAGACCCAGTACTTC. This chain uses TRBV6-2 or TRBV6-3 with TRBJ2-5; 7 nucleotides align to TRBD2. The CDR3 contains 16 residues. Trimming cost V 2 bases and J 2 bases; bases outside gene matches: 8. Looked up from germline, CDR1 is MNHEY and CDR2 is SVGEGT.

This clonotype was counted only a few times. The chain uses TRBV7-3 and TRBJ2-1; TRBD2 matches 8 bases. From germline, CDR1 is SGHTA and CDR2 FQGTGA. The CDR3 is 15 residues long. V lost 3 bases to trimming and J lost 10 bases; unmatched junction nucleotides: 11. Here the CDR3 reads CASSLGSGDPKEQFF. CDR3 in DNA: TGTGCCAGCAGCTTGGGTAGCGGGGATCCGAAGGAGCAGTTCTTC.

This rearrangement joins TRBV9 to TRBJ2-1; no definite D call. From germline, CDR1 is SGDLS and CDR2 YYNGEE. V was pared by 0 bases and J by 4 bases, with 5 bases between. The CDR3 is 13 residues long. The CDR3 protein is CASSVGNYNEQFF. The DNA of the CDR3 is TGTGCCAGCAGCGTAGGTAATTACAATGAGCAGTTCTTC.

There are many counts of this clonotype. J is TRBJ1-3 and V is TRBV12-3 or TRBV12-4, with unresolved D. This CDR3 is 9 amino acids long. The V gene lost 3 bases and the J gene lost 11 bases, with 2 bases spanning the gap. The CDR3 DNA sequence: TGTGCCAGCAGTTTTCCCATATATTTT. Protein product: CASSFPIYF.

This clonotype was counted ten times or more. The V gene is TRBV6-1, the J gene TRBJ2-1; 9 bases line up with TRBD1. J lost 4 bases, V lost 6 bases, and 7 bases had no gene match. This CDR3 has 15 residues. Germline V gene lookup returns CDR1 MNHNS and CDR2 SASEGT. The CDR3 here is CASRSRDRVYNEQFF. CDR3 DNA sequence: TGTGCCAGCAGGAGCCGGGACAGGGTTTACAATGAGCAGTTCTTC.

This clonotype was seen ten or more times. V gene TRBV12-3 or TRBV12-4 combines with J gene TRBJ2-7; 8 bases fit TRBD1. There are 15 residues in the CDR3. Trimming removed 6 bases from V and 1 base from J; junction bases left unmatched: 8. CDR3 region: CASSRWDRSSYEQYF. The CDR3 coding sequence is TGTGCCAGCAGCCGTTGGGACAGGTCGTCCTACGAGCAGTACTTC.

This clonotype was recorded a few times. J is TRBJ2-7 and V is TRBV27, with 9 bases identical to TRBD2. Germline values: CDR1 MNHEY, CDR2 SMNVEV (reference sequence). The CDR3 length is 15 residues. V lost 3 bases and J lost 2; bases outside the gene matches: 5. The CDR3, as DNA: TGTGCCAGCAGTTTTCAGCTAGCGGGGACCTACGAGCAGTACTTC. Translation: CASSFQLAGTYEQYF.

This clonotype was detected only a few times. This rearrangement joins TRBV2 to TRBJ1-4; D is undetermined. V was trimmed by 8 bases and J by 5 bases, leaving 6 bases between them. Per germline, CDR1 SNHLY and CDR2 FYNNEI. The CDR3 has 11 amino acids. CDR3 coding DNA: TGTGCCAGCCGAGAGAATGAAAAACTGTTTTTT. Protein product: CASRENEKLFF.

This clonotype appeared many times. The gene calls are TRBV7-8 and TRBJ2-5; 10 bases align to TRBD1. The V and J ends lost 4 bases and 4 bases, in that order; junction bases with no gene match: 9. The CDR3 contains 16 residues. CDR1 SGHVS and CDR2 FQNEAQ come from the germline V gene. CDR3: CASSSWDRGDGETQYF. The CDR3, as DNA: TGTGCCAGCAGCTCCTGGGACAGGGGTGACGGAGAGACCCAGTACTTC. The complete variable domain, with remaining parts taken from reference TRBV7-8 and TRBJ2-5, reads GAGVSQSPRYKVAKRGQDVALRCDPISGHVSLFWYQQALGQGPEFLTYFQNEAQLDKSGLPSDRFFAERPEGSVSTLKIQRTQQEDSAVYLCASSSWDRGDGETQYFGPGTRLLVL.

The chain uses TRBV5-1 and TRBJ1-1; perhaps TRBD1 as D (6 bases). In germline, CDR1 is SGHRS, CDR2 YFSETQ. Trimming left V 3 bases short and J 5 bases short, with 11 bases between. This CDR3 region has 13 residues. Written as DNA, the CDR3 is TGCGCCAGCAGCTCAGGGGCGAATACTGAAGCTTTCTTT. Amino acids: CASSSGANTEAFF.